This TCR beta chain is drawn from a study of OX40 agonist ivuxolimab in advanced cancers. V gave up 4 bases and J gave up 8 bases; unmatched junction bases: 12. The CDR3 runs 15 residues. Per germline, CDR1 SGHKS and CDR2 YYEKEE (reference sequence). The data were produced by immunoSEQ multiplex PCR, yet TCRdb's version contains in-frame clones alone and is incomplete. The sample yields about 35,000 clones, roughly 82% seen once. The V gene is TRBV5-5, the J gene TRBJ1-2; TRBD1 aligns across 9 bases. The receptor was isolated from an adult with an advanced solid tumor such as melanoma, head and neck, liver or kidney cancer. This specimen consisted of CD4+ or CD8+ T cells sorted from blood, obtained in a trial of the OX40 agonist ivuxolimab. The CDR3 is CASSQPGQGKGGYTF. The DNA for the CDR3 is TGTGCCAGCAGCCAGCCCGGACAGGGGAAGGGCGGCTACACCTTC.